Below, 16 T cell receptor beta chains from the same sample are listed, as sequenced in a study of blood T cell repertoires in COVID-19. The data were produced by immunoSEQ multiplex PCR, yet TCRdb's version contains in-frame clones alone and is incomplete. The sample lists about 41,000 clones; approximately 82% were seen once. Material: peripheral blood. The receptors originated from a woman older than 75 with active or convalescent COVID-19.

A few counts support this clone. Here the CDR3 DNA reads TGTGCCAGCAGCGTAGCAGGGTTGGCTGGAAACACCATATATTTT. Translating it yields CASSVAGLAGNTIYF. This chain joins TRBV9 and TRBJ1-3, with D possibly TRBD1 on 5 matching bases. V shed 0 bases and J shed 2 bases, with 9 bases lying between them. The CDR3 consists of 15 residues. CDR1 is SGDLS and CDR2 is YYNGEE in the germline V gene.

The rearrangement uses TRBV7-9 and TRBJ2-1; D possibly corresponds to TRBD2 (6 bases). Germline values: CDR1 SEHNR, CDR2 FQNEAQ (reference sequence). This CDR3 is 15 amino acids long. V was cut by 5 bases and J by 3 bases, with 14 bases left in between. CDR3 DNA sequence: TGTGCCAGCAGCCCTGGTAGCGGTAACTACAATGAGCAGTTCTTC. Its translation: CASSPGSGNYNEQFF.

This chain links TRBV7-9 with TRBJ1-1, with 8 bases aligning to TRBD1. The trim removed 4 bases at V and 2 bases at J, leaving 3 bases unmatched. In germline, CDR1 is SEHNR, CDR2 FQNEAQ (reference sequence). The CDR3 length is 14 residues. This chain's CDR3 is CASSSGTGNTEAFF. The CDR3 DNA sequence: TGTGCCAGCAGCTCCGGGACAGGCAACACTGAAGCTTTCTTT. The entire variable domain, with the rest obtained from reference TRBV7-9 and TRBJ1-1, is as follows: DTGVSQNPRHKITKRGQNVTFRCDPISEHNRLYWYRQTLGQGPEFLTYFQNEAQLEKSRLLSDRFSAERPKGSFSTLEIQRTEQGDSAMYLCASSSGTGNTEAFFGQGTRLTVV.

This clone has a handful of counts. The chain joins TRBV28 to TRBJ1-2; 7 bases match TRBD1. The germline V gene has CDR1 MDHEN and CDR2 SYDVKM. V was clipped by 2 bases and J by 4 bases; unmatched bases: 4. The CDR3 is 14 amino acids. The CDR3 spells CASSLIQGGYGYTF. The CDR3, as DNA: TGTGCCAGCAGTTTAATCCAGGGGGGCTATGGCTACACCTTC.

V and J are TRBV6-9 and TRBJ1-5; D gene unclear. The V gene's germline CDR1 is MNHGY and CDR2 SVAAGI. CDR3 length: 16 amino acids. V lost 1 base, J lost 0 bases, and 10 bases lay in between. CDR3 bases: TGTGCCAGCAGTTATTGTCCAAACAATAGCAATCAGCCCCAGCATTTT. The encoded protein is CASSYCPNNSNQPQHF.

The gene calls are TRBV4-2 and TRBJ2-3; 8 bases map to TRBD1. The CDR3 consists of 16 residues. Germline CDR1 LGHNA, CDR2 YNFKEQ. With 0 bases clipped from V and 4 bases from J, the junction kept 6 bases outside the gene matches. The CDR3 here is CASSQEGSGGADTQYF. CDR3 coding DNA: TGTGCCAGCAGCCAAGAAGGGTCAGGGGGCGCAGATACGCAGTATTTT.

The chain combines TRBV3-1 (or the pseudogene TRBV3-2) with TRBJ2-1, with TRBD2 matching 11 bases. This CDR3 has 16 amino acids. Germline lookup yields CDR1 LGHDT and CDR2 YNNKEL (reference sequence). The V segment lost 4 bases and the J segment 4 bases; nucleotides outside the gene matches: 6. In nucleotides, the CDR3 is TGTGCCAGCAGCCTTTCGACTAGCGGGAAATACAATGAGCAGTTCTTC. Amino acids: CASSLSTSGKYNEQFF.

This clone is a singleton in its sample. The chain is built from TRBV6-5 and TRBJ1-1, with D tentatively TRBD1 (5 bases). The CDR3 is 14 residues long. Germline V lookup: CDR1 MNHEY, CDR2 SVGAGI. Trimming stripped 6 bases from V and 1 base from J, with 12 bases between. The CDR3 spells CASRSGSSNTEAFF. CDR3 DNA: TGTGCCAGCAGGTCAGGGTCATCGAACACTGAAGCTTTCTTT.

The CDR3 here is CASSYSFNEQYF. DNA of the CDR3: TGTGCCAGCAGTTACTCTTTCAACGAGCAGTACTTC. The chain uses TRBV6-5 and TRBJ2-7; D is unresolved. V lost 0 bases and J 5 bases, leaving 5 bases between the germline ends. The length of the CDR3 is 12 residues. Germline V lookup: CDR1 MNHEY, CDR2 SVGAGI.

The rearrangement links TRBV2 to TRBJ2-1, with 8 bases fitting TRBD1. V lost 5 bases and J lost 9; bases outside the gene matches: 9. The CDR3 has 14 residues. Germline values: CDR1 SNHLY, CDR2 FYNNEI. The CDR3 nucleotides read TGTGCCAGCAGTATGCGACAGGGGACTGGTGAGCAGTTCTTC. Translating gives CASSMRQGTGEQFF.

The chain recombines TRBV16 with TRBJ1-2; D is undetermined. CDR1 and CDR2 (germline): KGHSY, FQNENV. CDR3 size: 13 residues. V dropped 1 base and J dropped 4 bases, with 7 bases sitting between them. The CDR3 region has the DNA TGTGCCAGCAGCCAATATATCTTCTATGGCTACACCTTC. It specifies CASSQYIFYGYTF.

The J gene is TRBJ2-6, the V gene TRBV24-1; D might be TRBD1 (6 bases). CDR3 size: 14 residues. V lost 5 bases and J lost 2, with 6 bases in between. CDR1 KGHDR and CDR2 SFDVKD come from the germline V gene. CDR3 residues: CATSAGAGANVLTF. CDR3 sequence (DNA): TGTGCCACCAGTGCAGGGGCTGGGGCCAACGTCCTGACTTTC.

V is TRBV10-3 and J is TRBJ2-2; TRBD2 matches 14 bases. The CDR3 spans 16 residues. Germline assignment: CDR1 ENHRY and CDR2 SYGVKD. The J segment lost 4 bases and the V segment lost 6 bases, leaving 4 bases of the junction unmatched. CDR3 in amino acids: CAIRTGLAGATGELFF. CDR3 sequence (DNA): TGTGCCATCAGAACGGGACTAGCGGGAGCCACCGGGGAGCTGTTTTTT.

The chain uses TRBV5-8 and TRBJ1-5, with TRBD1 identical over 7 bases. Germline V gene sequence: CDR1 SGHTS, CDR2 YDEGEE. This CDR3 region has 15 residues. V trimming: 5 bases; J trimming: 6 bases; junction bases outside the gene matches: 11. The CDR3 DNA sequence: TGTGCCAGCAGTCGAACAGGGGCGCAGAGTCAGCCCCAGCATTTT. Its protein is CASSRTGAQSQPQHF.

Note on this clone: This is likely an artifact of a read error, given a far larger clone one base away. The rearrangement links TRBV4-1 to TRBJ2-2; 9 bases are a match to TRBD2. Germline CDR1 is MGHRA and CDR2 is YSYEKL. This CDR3 region has 15 residues. The V and J ends lost 11 bases and 1 base, in that order; junction bases with no gene match: 8. The CDR3 loop is CARTRLAENTGELFF. The CDR3 nucleotides read TGCGCCCGCACCCGACTAGCGGAGAACACCGGGGAGCTGTTTTTT.

This clone appeared once. This rearrangement joins TRBV3-1 (or the pseudogene TRBV3-2) to TRBJ1-4, with TRBD1 matching 7 bases. From germline, CDR1 is LGHDT and CDR2 YNNKEL (reference sequence). J lost 5 bases, V lost 0 bases, and 6 bases had no gene match. The CDR3 contains 16 residues. The CDR3 sequence is CASSQDKARGNEKLFF. The CDR3 DNA reads TGTGCCAGCAGCCAAGATAAAGCCAGGGGGAATGAAAAACTGTTTTTT.